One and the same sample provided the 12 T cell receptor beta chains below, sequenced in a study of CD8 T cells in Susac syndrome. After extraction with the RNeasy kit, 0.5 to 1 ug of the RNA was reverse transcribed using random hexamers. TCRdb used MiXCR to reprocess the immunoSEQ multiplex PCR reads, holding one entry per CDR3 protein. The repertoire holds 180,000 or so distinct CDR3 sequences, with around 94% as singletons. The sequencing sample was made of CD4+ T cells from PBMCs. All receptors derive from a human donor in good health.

The CDR3 DNA sequence: TGCAGCGTTGAGTTGGGGGGGACTGAAGCTTTCTTT. Its protein is CSVELGGTEAFF. The chain has TRBV29-1 and TRBJ1-1, with D tentatively TRBD1 (5 bases). Between the trimmed V and J ends, which lost 3 bases and 5 bases, there was a span of 10 bases. The length of the CDR3 is 12 residues. The germline V gene has CDR1 SQVTM and CDR2 ANQGSEA.

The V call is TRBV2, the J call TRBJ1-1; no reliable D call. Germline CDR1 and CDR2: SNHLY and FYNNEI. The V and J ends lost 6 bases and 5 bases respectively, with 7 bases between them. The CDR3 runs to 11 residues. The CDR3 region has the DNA TGTGCCAGCAGGCAGAGGACTGAAGCTTTCTTT. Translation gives CASRQRTEAFF.

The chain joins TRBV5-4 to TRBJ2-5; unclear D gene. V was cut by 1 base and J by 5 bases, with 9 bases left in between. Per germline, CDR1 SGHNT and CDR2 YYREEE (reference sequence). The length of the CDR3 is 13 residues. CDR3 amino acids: CASSLFSAETQYF. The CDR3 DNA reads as TGTGCCAGCAGCTTGTTCAGCGCGGAGACCCAGTACTTC.

CDR3 DNA: TGTGCCAGCGGAGGACAGGGGGCGCTTGGCTACACCTTC. This translates into CASGGQGALGYTF. The chain couples TRBV2 to TRBJ1-2, with 11 bases fitting TRBD1. Trimming at V came to 8 bases and at J to 7 bases, leaving 6 bases not matched to a gene. CDR3 length equals 13 residues. Germline CDR1 reads SNHLY; CDR2 reads FYNNEI.

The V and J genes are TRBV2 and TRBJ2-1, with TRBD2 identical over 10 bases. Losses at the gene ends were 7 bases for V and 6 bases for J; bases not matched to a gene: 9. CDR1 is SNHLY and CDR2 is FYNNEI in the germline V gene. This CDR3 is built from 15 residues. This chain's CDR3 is CASTLRLAGVNEQFF. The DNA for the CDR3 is TGTGCCAGCACCCTGCGGCTAGCGGGGGTCAATGAGCAGTTCTTC.

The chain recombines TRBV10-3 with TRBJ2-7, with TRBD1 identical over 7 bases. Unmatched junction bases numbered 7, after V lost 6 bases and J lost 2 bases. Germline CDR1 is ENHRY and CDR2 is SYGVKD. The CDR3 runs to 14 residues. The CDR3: CAISRQGSTYEQYF. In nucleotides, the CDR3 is TGTGCCATCAGCAGACAGGGTAGTACCTACGAGCAGTACTTC.

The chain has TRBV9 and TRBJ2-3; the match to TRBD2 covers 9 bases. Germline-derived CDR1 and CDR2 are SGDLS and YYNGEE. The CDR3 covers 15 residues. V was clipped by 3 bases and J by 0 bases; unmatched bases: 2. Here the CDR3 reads CASSASGTSTDTQYF. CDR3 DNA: TGTGCCAGCAGCGCTAGCGGGACTAGCACAGATACGCAGTATTTT.

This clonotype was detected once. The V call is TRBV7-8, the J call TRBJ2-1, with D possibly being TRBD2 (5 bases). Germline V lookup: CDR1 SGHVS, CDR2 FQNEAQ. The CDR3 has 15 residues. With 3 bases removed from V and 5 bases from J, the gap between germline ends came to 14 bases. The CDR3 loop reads CASSFRWERDNEQFF. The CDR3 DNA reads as TGTGCCAGCAGCTTCCGTTGGGAGCGCGACAATGAGCAGTTCTTC.

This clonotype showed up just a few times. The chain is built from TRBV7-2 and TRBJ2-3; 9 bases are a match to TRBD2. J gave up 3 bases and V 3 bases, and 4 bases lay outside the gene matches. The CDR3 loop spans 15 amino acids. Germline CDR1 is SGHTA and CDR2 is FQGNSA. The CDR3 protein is CASSFTSGWTDTQYF. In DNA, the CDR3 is TGTGCCAGCAGCTTCACTAGCGGGTGGACAGATACGCAGTATTTT. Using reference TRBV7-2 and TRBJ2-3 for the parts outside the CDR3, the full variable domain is GAGVSQSPSNKVTEKGKDVELRCDPISGHTALYWYRQSLGQGLEFLIYFQGNSAPDKSGLPSDRFSAERTGGSVSTLTIQRTQQEDSAVYLCASSFTSGWTDTQYFGPGTRLTVL.

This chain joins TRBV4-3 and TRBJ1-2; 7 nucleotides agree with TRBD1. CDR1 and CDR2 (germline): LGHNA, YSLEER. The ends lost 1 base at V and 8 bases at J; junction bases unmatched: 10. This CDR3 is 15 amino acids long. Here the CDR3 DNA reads TGCGCCAGCAGCCAAGTCGGGACAGCCAGCCGGGGCTACACCTTC. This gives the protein CASSQVGTASRGYTF.

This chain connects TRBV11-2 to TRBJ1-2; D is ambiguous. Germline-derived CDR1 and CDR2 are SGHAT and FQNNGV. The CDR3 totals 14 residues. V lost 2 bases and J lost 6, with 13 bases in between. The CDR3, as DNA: TGTGCCAGCAGCTTAAACGGGGATGGTAATGGCTACACCTTC. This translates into CASSLNGDGNGYTF.

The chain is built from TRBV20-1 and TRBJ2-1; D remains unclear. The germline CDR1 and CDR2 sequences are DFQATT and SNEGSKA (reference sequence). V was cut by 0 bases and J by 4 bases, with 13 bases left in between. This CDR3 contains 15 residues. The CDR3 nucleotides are TGCAGTGCTAGAGATCAGTGGGCCAGGTACAATGAGCAGTTCTTC. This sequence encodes CSARDQWARYNEQFF.